Shown below are 27 T cell receptor beta chains from a single sample sequenced in a study of blood T cell repertoires in COVID-19. Sequenced by immunoSEQ multiplex PCR; TCRdb stores in-frame clones only, minus some. The sample lists 280,000 or so clones; approximately 85% were seen once. The sample comprised peripheral blood. Receptors were obtained from a young man with active or convalescent COVID-19.

The rearrangement links TRBV9 to TRBJ2-2; the D is unclear. This CDR3 is built from 13 residues. Looked up from germline, CDR1 is SGDLS and CDR2 is YYNGEE. The germline V and J ends were trimmed by 3 bases and 6 bases, with 9 bases remaining between them. CDR3 sequence: CASSGSRAGELFF. CDR3 nucleotide sequence: TGTGCCAGCAGCGGGAGTCGGGCCGGGGAGCTGTTTTTT.

The chain couples TRBV5-6 to TRBJ1-3, with 8 bases lining up with TRBD1. This CDR3 has 15 residues. V lost 4 bases, J lost 0 bases, and 3 bases stayed unmatched. Germline-derived CDR1 and CDR2 are SGHDT and YYEEEE. The DNA for the CDR3 is TGTGCCAGCAGCCCAACAGGGGGCTCTGGAAACACCATATATTTT. Translated: CASSPTGGSGNTIYF. Supplemented by reference TRBV5-6 and TRBJ1-3, the full variable domain reads DAGVTQSPTHLIKTRGQQVTLRCSPKSGHDTVSWYQQALGQGPQFIFQYYEEEERQRGNFPDRFSGHQFPNYSSELNVNALLLGDSALYLCASSPTGGSGNTIYFGEGSWLTVV.

V gene TRBV18 combines with J gene TRBJ1-4; D may be TRBD1 (5 bases). The germline CDR1 and CDR2 sequences are KGHSH and LQKENI. With 3 bases removed from V and 0 bases from J, the gap between germline ends came to 11 bases. The CDR3 has 16 amino acids. The DNA for the CDR3 is TGTGCCAGCTCACCGGCAGGGTCCACAACTAATGAAAAACTGTTTTTT. Translation: CASSPAGSTTNEKLFF.

The chain carries TRBV7-2 and TRBJ1-1, with 7 bases lining up with TRBD1. V was pared by 0 bases and J by 6 bases, with 7 bases of the junction left unmatched. This CDR3 contains 15 residues. The germline CDR1 and CDR2 sequences are SGHTA and FQGNSA. CDR3 protein: CASSLAGQVRAEAFF. The DNA for the CDR3 is TGTGCCAGCAGCTTAGCAGGACAGGTGAGGGCTGAAGCTTTCTTT.

The chain links TRBV7-8 to TRBJ2-3; TRBD2 matches 7 bases. The CDR3 has 17 residues. From germline, CDR1 is SGHVS and CDR2 FQNEAQ. After removal of 5 bases from V and 0 bases from J, the junction contained 11 bases not matched to a gene. CDR3: CASSANRGVTSTDTQYF. For the CDR3, the DNA is TGTGCCAGCAGCGCGAACCGGGGGGTTACTAGCACAGATACGCAGTATTTT.

J is TRBJ1-6 and V is TRBV5-1; TRBD1 matches at 9 bases. V lost 4 bases, J lost 5 bases, and 7 bases stayed unmatched. This CDR3 has 16 amino acids. Germline assignment: CDR1 SGHRS and CDR2 YFSETQ. The CDR3 protein is CASSPGTGSNNSPLHF. In nucleotides, the CDR3 is TGCGCCAGCAGCCCAGGGACAGGGAGTAATAATTCACCCCTCCACTTT.

This clone occurred many times. CDR3 nucleotide sequence: TGTGCCAGCAGTGAAACTCACAGGGGCTATGGCTACACCTTC. Translating gives CASSETHRGYGYTF. The chain employs TRBV25-1 and TRBJ1-2; 7 nucleotides line up with TRBD1. The J segment lost 4 bases and the V segment lost 2 bases, leaving 4 bases of the junction unmatched. The germline V gene has CDR1 MGHDK and CDR2 SYGVNS. The CDR3 sequence is 14 residues long.

The chain links TRBV6-5 to TRBJ2-7, with 7 bases fitting TRBD1. Germline V CDR1 and CDR2: MNHEY, SVGAGI. After removal of 4 bases from V and 4 bases from J, the junction contained 4 bases not matched to a gene. The CDR3 has 13 amino acids. The CDR3 loop reads CASSSGTVYEQYF. DNA for the CDR3: TGTGCCAGCAGTTCCGGGACAGTATACGAGCAGTACTTC.

The CDR3 bases are TGTGCCAGCAGCTTGGCGATTAGCGGGGGGGCTAAGACAGATACGCAGTATTTT. Translated: CASSLAISGGAKTDTQYF. The V call is TRBV5-4, the J call TRBJ2-3, with TRBD2 matching over 11 bases. Germline CDR1 SGHNT, CDR2 YYREEE (reference sequence). The CDR3 has 18 amino acids. V lost 0 bases to trimming and J lost 3 bases; unmatched junction nucleotides: 9.

The genes are TRBV4-1 and TRBJ2-1; TRBD2 is a possible D gene (7 bases). Between the trimmed V and J ends, which lost 0 bases and 8 bases, there was a span of 17 bases. Germline loops: CDR1 MGHRA, CDR2 YSYEKL. The CDR3 runs to 16 residues. The CDR3 reads CASSQESGGPWDEQFF. CDR3 nucleotides: TGCGCCAGCAGCCAAGAATCCGGGGGGCCTTGGGATGAGCAGTTCTTC.

This clone was seen a handful of times. This sequence joins TRBV4-2 and TRBJ2-2; perhaps TRBD1 as D (6 bases). The germline gives CDR1 LGHNA, CDR2 YNFKEQ. The length of the CDR3 is 16 residues. V was shortened by 3 bases and J by 5 bases, with 16 bases between the two germline ends. CDR3 amino acids: CASSQETGHNTGELFF. CDR3 nucleotide sequence: TGTGCCAGCAGCCAGGAAACGGGACACAATACCGGGGAGCTGTTTTTT.

This sequence joins TRBV4-3 and TRBJ1-2; 11 nucleotides align to TRBD1. The CDR3 spans 15 residues. In germline, CDR1 is LGHNA, CDR2 YSLEER. V shed 6 bases and J 5 bases; nucleotides not matched to a gene: 8. This chain's CDR3 is CASRLPDRGHYGYTF. The CDR3, as DNA: TGCGCCAGCAGGCTTCCGGACAGGGGGCATTATGGCTACACCTTC.

The chain recombines TRBV6-5 with TRBJ2-1, with TRBD2 as a possible D gene (5 bases). This CDR3 region has 15 residues. V was cut by 3 bases and J by 7 bases, with 16 bases left in between. In germline, CDR1 is MNHEY, CDR2 SVGAGI. The CDR3: CASSYEGRGLNEQFF. DNA for the CDR3: TGTGCCAGCAGTTATGAGGGTAGAGGTTTGAATGAGCAGTTCTTC.

The count of this clone is one. The chain recombines TRBV10-3 with TRBJ2-2; 8 positions agree with TRBD1. The CDR3 extends over 21 amino acids. Germline-derived CDR1 and CDR2 are ENHRY and SYGVKD. Unmatched junction bases numbered 16, after V lost 0 bases and J lost 1 base. This CDR3 reads CAISESTIGTGLSVNTGELFF. For the CDR3, the DNA is TGTGCCATCAGTGAGTCGACGATTGGGACAGGCCTATCTGTGAACACCGGGGAGCTGTTTTTT.

This chain connects TRBV28 to TRBJ2-1; 10 positions agree with TRBD2. Losses at the gene ends were 0 bases for V and 4 bases for J; bases not matched to a gene: 6. The germline V gene encodes CDR1 MDHEN and CDR2 SYDVKM. This CDR3 has 17 amino acids. The CDR3: CASSLWSSGGPYNEQFF. CDR3 DNA sequence: TGTGCCAGCAGTTTATGGTCTAGCGGGGGACCTTACAATGAGCAGTTCTTC. Combining the CDR3 with reference TRBV28 and TRBJ2-1 gives the whole variable domain DVKVTQSSRYLVKRTGEKVFLECVQDMDHENMFWYRQDPGLGLRLIYFSYDVKMKEKGDIPEGYSVSREKKERFSLILESASTNQTSMYLCASSLWSSGGPYNEQFFGPGTRLTVL.

CDR3 amino acids: CASSQDAPGLNEKLFF. Here the CDR3 DNA reads TGTGCCAGCAGCCAAGATGCCCCGGGTCTTAATGAAAAACTGTTTTTT. V usage is TRBV14 and J usage is TRBJ1-4; D not certain. Germline V gene lookup returns CDR1 SGHDN and CDR2 FVKESK. V lost 0 bases to trimming and J lost 4 bases, with 12 bases between them. CDR3 size: 16 residues.

This clone has only a few counts. This chain uses TRBV10-2 with TRBJ2-3, with 9 bases lining up with TRBD1. The J segment lost 3 bases and the V segment lost 7 bases, leaving 5 bases of the junction unmatched. Germline assignment: CDR1 WSHSY and CDR2 SAAADI. This CDR3 has 14 residues. The chain's CDR3 is CASKTGGQTDTQYF. Here the CDR3 DNA reads TGCGCCAGCAAGACAGGGGGTCAAACAGATACGCAGTATTTT.

This chain uses TRBV6-5 with TRBJ2-1; a possible D gene is TRBD1 (5 bases). The CDR3 consists of 13 residues. V gave up 8 bases and J gave up 2 bases, with 10 bases separating them. The V gene's germline CDR1 is MNHEY and CDR2 SVGAGI. The CDR3 loop is CASGLGAYNEQFF. The CDR3, as DNA: TGTGCCAGCGGCCTAGGGGCCTACAATGAGCAGTTCTTC.

The rearrangement links TRBV27 to TRBJ1-4; 9 bases align to TRBD1. The CDR3 covers 14 residues. Germline assignment: CDR1 MNHEY and CDR2 SMNVEV (reference sequence). Unmatched junction bases numbered 5, after V lost 5 bases and J lost 7 bases. CDR3 sequence reads: CASSRTGVTEKLFF. DNA of the CDR3: TGTGCCAGCAGTAGGACAGGGGTTACTGAAAAACTGTTTTTT.

This clone was seen a handful of times. The chain combines TRBV6-5 with TRBJ2-7; 9 positions agree with TRBD1. V lost 7 bases, J lost 0 bases, and 4 bases stayed unmatched. Germline CDR1 is MNHEY and CDR2 is SVGAGI. The CDR3 spans 14 residues. CDR3 sequence reads: CASKPGQGSYEQYF. In DNA form, the CDR3 reads TGTGCCAGCAAACCGGGACAGGGCTCCTACGAGCAGTACTTC.

The rearrangement joins TRBV4-1 to TRBJ1-3; D gene ambiguous. The germline V gene has CDR1 MGHRA and CDR2 YSYEKL. The CDR3 covers 15 residues. V was clipped by 0 bases and J by 2 bases, with 8 bases between them. In nucleotides, the CDR3 is TGCGCCAGCAGCCAAGAACCGGGTGCTGGAAACACCATATATTTT. Residues: CASSQEPGAGNTIYF.

The chain combines TRBV10-2 with TRBJ2-7; 7 positions agree with TRBD2. This CDR3 is 13 amino acids long. Germline CDR1 WSHSY, CDR2 SAAADI. J lost 6 bases, V lost 4 bases, and 6 bases had no gene match. CDR3 sequence: CASSGGGLTEQYF. DNA of the CDR3: TGCGCCAGCAGTGGGGGGGGTCTCACCGAGCAGTACTTC.

The rearrangement joins TRBV12-3 or TRBV12-4 to TRBJ1-4; 8 nucleotides match TRBD1. V trimming: 6 bases; J trimming: 7 bases; junction bases outside the gene matches: 4. This CDR3 is 13 amino acids long. CDR3: CASRADRAEKLFF. CDR3 in DNA: TGTGCCAGCAGAGCGGACAGGGCTGAAAAACTGTTTTTT.

CDR3: CSVPRTGERNNYGYTF. CDR3 in DNA: TGCAGCGTCCCAAGGACAGGGGAACGAAATAACTATGGCTACACCTTC. The V call is TRBV29-1, the J call TRBJ1-2; TRBD1 matches 9 bases. The CDR3 spans 16 residues. V was clipped by 6 bases and J by 1 base; unmatched bases: 12. Germline CDR1 SQVTM, CDR2 ANQGSEA.

J is TRBJ2-7 and V is TRBV27; D call uncertain. This CDR3 contains 14 residues. Trimming pared 5 bases from V and 3 bases from J, leaving 14 bases between. Germline V gene data show CDR1 as MNHEY and CDR2 as SMNVEV (reference sequence). The CDR3 spells CASSDTWKIYEQYF. In nucleotides, the CDR3 is TGTGCCAGCAGTGACACCTGGAAAATCTACGAGCAGTACTTC.

This clone showed up just a few times. Within the sample, other DNA sequences also encode this same CDR3. The CDR3 region is CASSFRGNTEAFF. In nucleotides, the CDR3 is TGTGCCAGCAGTTTTCGCGGGAACACTGAAGCTTTCTTT. The rearrangement uses TRBV12-3 or TRBV12-4 and TRBJ1-1; D is ambiguous. Trimming took off 3 bases at V and 1 base at J, with 6 bases between the two ends. The CDR3 length is 13 residues.

In nucleotides, the CDR3 is TGTGCCAGCCTCTTTCCAGGCCCCAATAGTGCAGGGGTAATCAGAAAGACCCAGTACTTC. Its translation: CASLFPGPNSAGVIRKTQYF. The V call is TRBV7-3, the J call TRBJ2-5; weak D call: TRBD1 (6 bases). The CDR3 totals 20 residues. Looked up from germline, CDR1 is SGHTA and CDR2 is FQGTGA. V was trimmed by 8 bases and J by 6 bases, leaving 37 bases between them.